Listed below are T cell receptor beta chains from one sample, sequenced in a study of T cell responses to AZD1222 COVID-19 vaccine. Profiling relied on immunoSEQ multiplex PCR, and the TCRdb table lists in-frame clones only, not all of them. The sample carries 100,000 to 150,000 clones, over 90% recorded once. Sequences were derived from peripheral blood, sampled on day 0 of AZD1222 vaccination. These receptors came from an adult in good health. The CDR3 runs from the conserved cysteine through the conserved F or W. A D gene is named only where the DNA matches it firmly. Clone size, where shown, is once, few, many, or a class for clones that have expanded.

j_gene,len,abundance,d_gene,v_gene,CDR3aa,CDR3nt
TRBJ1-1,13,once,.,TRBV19,CASSMGKNTEAFF,TGTGCCAGTAGTATGGGTAAGAACACTGAAGCTTTCTTT
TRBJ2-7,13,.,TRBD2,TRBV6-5,CASRSGTSYEQYF,TGTGCCAGCAGAAGCGGGACTAGCTACGAGCAGTACTTC
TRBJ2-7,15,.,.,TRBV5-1,CASSLGRSGPYEQYF,TGCGCCAGCAGCTTGGGTCGGAGCGGACCCTACGAGCAGTACTTC
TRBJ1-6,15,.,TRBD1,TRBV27,CASTNRPGQGSPLHF,TGTGCCAGCACGAACCGCCCGGGACAGGGTTCTCCCCTCCACTTT
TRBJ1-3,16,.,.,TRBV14,CASSRKQGSSGNTIYF,TGTGCCAGCAGCCGGAAACAGGGAAGCTCTGGAAACACCATATATTTT
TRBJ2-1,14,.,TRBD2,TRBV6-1,CASSEATSGGRQFF,TGTGCCAGCAGTGAAGCGACTAGCGGGGGGCGGCAGTTCTTC
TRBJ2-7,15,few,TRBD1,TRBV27,CASSTGDRSSYEQYF,TGTGCCAGCAGTACCGGGGACAGGAGCTCCTACGAGCAGTACTTC
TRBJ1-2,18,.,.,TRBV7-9,CASSLSADRKGSPQGYTF,TGTGCCAGCAGCTTATCGGCGGACCGAAAGGGGTCTCCCCAAGGCTACACCTTC
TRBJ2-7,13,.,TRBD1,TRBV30,CAWSQDRVRGQYF,TGTGCCTGGAGTCAAGACAGGGTAAGAGGGCAGTACTTC
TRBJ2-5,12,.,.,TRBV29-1,CSVESVGETQYF,TGCAGCGTTGAGTCAGTAGGGGAGACCCAGTACTTC
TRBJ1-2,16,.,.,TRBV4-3,CASSQDPGPMTAGYTF,TGCGCCAGCAGCCAAGATCCGGGCCCAATGACCGCTGGCTACACCTTC
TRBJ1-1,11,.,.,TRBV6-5,CASRRAFEAFF,TGTGCCAGCCGGAGGGCCTTTGAAGCTTTCTTT
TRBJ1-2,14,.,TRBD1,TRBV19,CASRRQGASEGYTF,TGTGCCAGTAGAAGGCAGGGGGCTTCAGAAGGCTACACCTTC
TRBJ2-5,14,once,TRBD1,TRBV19,CASSRQGPQETQYF,TGTGCCAGTAGTAGACAGGGGCCCCAAGAGACCCAGTACTTC
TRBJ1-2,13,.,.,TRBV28,CASSLWVNYGYTF,TGTGCCAGCAGTTTATGGGTGAACTATGGCTACACCTTC
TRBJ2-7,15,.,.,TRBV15,CATSGSGHSGDEQYF,TGTGCCACCAGCGGAAGTGGGCACTCGGGAGACGAGCAGTACTTC
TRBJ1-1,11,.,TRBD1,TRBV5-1,CASTRDRRSFF,TGCGCCAGCACTCGGGACAGAAGGTCTTTCTTT
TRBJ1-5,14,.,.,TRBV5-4,CASSLGGRGQPQHF,TGTGCCAGCAGCTTGGGGGGACGGGGCCAGCCCCAGCATTTT
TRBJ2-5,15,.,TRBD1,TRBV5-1,CASSLQGVGQETQYF,TGCGCCAGCAGCTTGCAGGGGGTGGGGCAAGAGACCCAGTACTTC
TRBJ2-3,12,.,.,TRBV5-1,CASSVGTDTQYF,TGCGCCAGCAGTGTCGGCACAGATACGCAGTATTTT
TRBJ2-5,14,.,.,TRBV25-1,CASSESRGEETQYF,TGTGCCAGCAGTGAGTCGAGGGGGGAAGAGACCCAGTACTTC
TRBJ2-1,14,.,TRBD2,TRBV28,CASRPPGRGNEQFF,TGTGCCAGCAGGCCACCCGGGAGGGGCAATGAGCAGTTCTTC
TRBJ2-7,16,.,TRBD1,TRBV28,CASSPDRGPGGLEQYF,TGTGCCAGCAGTCCGGACAGGGGGCCGGGAGGGCTCGAGCAGTACTTC
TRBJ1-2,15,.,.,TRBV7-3,CASSLTQDSDYGYTF,TGTGCCAGCAGCTTAACGCAGGACTCAGACTATGGCTACACCTTC
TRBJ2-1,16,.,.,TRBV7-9,CASSPLVSRGYNEQFF,TGTGCCAGCAGCCCCCTGGTGAGCAGGGGATACAATGAGCAGTTCTTC
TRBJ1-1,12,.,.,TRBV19,CASSISRPEAFF,TGTGCCAGTAGTATATCCCGGCCTGAAGCTTTCTTT
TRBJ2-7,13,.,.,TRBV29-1,CSVATRAAYEQYF,TGCAGCGTTGCGACCAGGGCGGCCTACGAGCAGTACTTC
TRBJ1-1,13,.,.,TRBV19,CASSVGTNTEAFF,TGTGCCAGTAGTGTTGGAACGAACACTGAAGCTTTCTTT
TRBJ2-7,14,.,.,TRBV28,CASGAADARYEQYF,TGTGCCAGCGGGGCCGCGGACGCGAGGTACGAGCAGTACTTC
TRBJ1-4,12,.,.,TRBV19,CASRGGGEKLFF,TGTGCCAGTAGGGGAGGTGGTGAAAAACTGTTTTTT
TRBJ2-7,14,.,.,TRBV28,CASSSAMDSYEQYF,TGTGCCAGCAGTTCGGCCATGGACAGCTACGAGCAGTACTTC
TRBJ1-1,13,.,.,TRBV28,CASSYAGVTEAFF,TGTGCCAGCAGTTATGCGGGGGTCACTGAAGCTTTCTTT
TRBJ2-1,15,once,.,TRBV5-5,CASTRRTGSATEQFF,TGTGCCAGCACCCGAAGAACAGGTTCCGCCACGGAGCAGTTCTTC
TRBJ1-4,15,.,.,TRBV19,CASSFLTATNEKLFF,TGTGCCAGTAGTTTTCTGACTGCAACTAATGAAAAACTGTTTTTT